Each of the 21 T cell receptor beta chains below was sequenced from the same sample in a study of cytomegalovirus exposure and HLA in healthy donors. PCR was performed using 60 Vbeta and 13 Jbeta primers. TCRdb's table, derived via immunoSEQ multiplex PCR, lists solely in-frame clones and lacks some. The table shows about 120,000 clones, with about four fifths occurring only once. The sequencing input was PBMCs. These receptors were collected from a woman aged 40-49 years in good health and CMV-seropositive.

The V gene is TRBV4-1, the J gene TRBJ2-7, with D perhaps matching TRBD2 (5 bases). The CDR3 extends over 13 amino acids. The germline V gene has CDR1 MGHRA and CDR2 YSYEKL. V was pared by 0 bases and J by 5 bases, with 8 bases between. The CDR3 nucleotides are TGCGCCAGCAGCCAAGATGGAGGCGACGAGCAGTACTTC. Translated: CASSQDGGDEQYF.

The genes are TRBV30 and TRBJ1-1; D perhaps matches TRBD1 (5 bases). Germline V gives CDR1 GTSNPN, CDR2 SVGIG (reference sequence). This CDR3 contains 11 residues. V was pared by 3 bases and J by 5 bases, with 7 bases between. The CDR3 region is CAWRGVTEAFF. The CDR3 nucleotides are TGTGCCTGGAGAGGGGTAACTGAAGCTTTCTTT.

This chain links TRBV20-1 with TRBJ2-7, with D possibly being TRBD1 (6 bases). This CDR3 has 11 amino acids. Germline assignment: CDR1 DFQATT and CDR2 SNEGSKA (reference sequence). Trimming removed 3 bases at V and 6 bases at J, with 9 bases between. CDR3 nucleotide sequence: TGCAGTGCTAGTTGGGGGCTCGAGCAGTACTTC. It codes for CSASWGLEQYF.

V and J are TRBV9 and TRBJ2-3; possible D gene TRBD1, 6 bases. This CDR3 has 15 residues. Germline CDR1 is SGDLS and CDR2 is YYNGEE. V dropped 4 bases and J dropped 5 bases, with 17 bases sitting between them. The CDR3 DNA follows: TGTGCCAGCAGCCCCTGGGGGCTAGAAGTAGATACGCAGTATTTT. Residues: CASSPWGLEVDTQYF.

CDR3 DNA: TGTGCCAGCAGTCAAGAGACAGTCCGCAATCAGCCCCAGCATTTT. This encodes CASSQETVRNQPQHF. The rearrangement joins TRBV6-1 to TRBJ1-5, with D tentatively TRBD1 (5 bases). Germline V gene data show CDR1 as MNHNS and CDR2 as SASEGT. Trimming took off 5 bases at V and 2 bases at J, with 13 bases between the two ends. The CDR3 loop spans 15 amino acids.

J is TRBJ2-1 and V is TRBV13; D is perhaps TRBD2 (5 bases). V was cut by 5 bases and J by 12 bases, with 17 bases left in between. The germline CDR1 and CDR2 sequences are PRHDT and FYEKMQ (reference sequence). CDR3 length: 13 residues. The CDR3 is CASSPQRKPSQFF. The CDR3 DNA reads TGTGCCAGCAGCCCCCAGCGGAAACCCTCGCAGTTCTTC.

This clone came up once. The chain carries TRBV5-6 and TRBJ2-2, with a weak D call TRBD1 (6 bases). Trimming removed 0 bases at V and 4 bases at J, with 16 bases between. The V gene's germline CDR1 is SGHDT and CDR2 YYEEEE. This CDR3 is 17 amino acids long. This CDR3 is CASSLGVRGTATGELFF. The DNA of the CDR3 is TGTGCCAGCAGCTTGGGGGTTAGGGGGACGGCCACCGGGGAGCTGTTTTTT.

The chain carries TRBV11-2 and TRBJ2-1; the D is unclear. V gave up 4 bases and J gave up 6 bases, with 13 bases separating them. CDR1 is SGHAT and CDR2 is FQNNGV in the germline V gene. The CDR3 totals 14 residues. CDR3 region: CASSSPRLFNEQFF. The DNA of the CDR3 is TGTGCCAGCAGCTCCCCAAGACTTTTCAATGAGCAGTTCTTC. The entire variable domain, with the rest obtained from reference TRBV11-2 and TRBJ2-1, is as follows: EAGVAQSPRYKIIEKRQSVAFWCNPISGHATLYWYQQILGQGPKLLIQFQNNGVVDDSQLPKDRFSAERLKGVDSTLKIQPAKLEDSAVYLCASSSPRLFNEQFFGPGTRLTVL.

The gene calls are TRBV9 and TRBJ1-2; no clear D. V dropped 4 bases and J dropped 8 bases, with 18 bases sitting between them. The germline gives CDR1 SGDLS, CDR2 YYNGEE. The CDR3 is 14 residues long. DNA for the CDR3: TGTGCCAGCAGCCCCCCGGCGGGGAATAACGGCTACACCTTC. This encodes CASSPPAGNNGYTF.

The rearrangement uses TRBV27 and TRBJ2-5, with TRBD1 identical over 7 bases. The CDR3 totals 13 residues. CDR1 and CDR2 from the germline V gene are MNHEY and SMNVEV (reference sequence). The junction had 2 bases not matched to a gene; V was cut back by 3 bases and J by 4 bases. The CDR3 DNA sequence: TGTGCCAGCAGTTTCTACAGGGGAGAGACCCAGTACTTC. Translating gives CASSFYRGETQYF.

The rearrangement joins TRBV15 to TRBJ2-7, with a tentative D call TRBD2 (5 bases). Germline CDR1 reads LNHNV; CDR2 reads YYDKDF (reference sequence). The CDR3 length is 13 residues. Trimming pared 0 bases from V and 7 bases from J, leaving 10 bases between. The CDR3 DNA reads TGTGCCACCAGCAGAGATAGCGTTTGGGAGCAGTACTTC. This gives the protein CATSRDSVWEQYF.

The chain recombines TRBV5-4 with TRBJ2-7, with TRBD2 matching over 10 bases. The CDR3 runs to 17 residues. The germline V gene has CDR1 SGHNT and CDR2 YYREEE (reference sequence). The junction had 15 bases not matched to a gene; V was cut back by 3 bases and J by 6 bases. The CDR3 sequence: CASSSRTSGRMRGEQYF. CDR3 nucleotide sequence: TGTGCCAGCAGCTCACGGACTAGCGGACGTATGAGAGGCGAGCAGTACTTC.

A word on this clone: The junction differs from germline at one of its ends, possibly a read error. The rearrangement links TRBV7-9 to TRBJ1-1; D perhaps matches TRBD1 (5 bases). The V gene's germline CDR1 is SEHNR and CDR2 FQNEAQ (reference sequence). This CDR3 spans 15 amino acids. DNA of the CDR3: TGTTCCAGCAGCTTAGCGCAGGGATTTAGCACTGAAGCTTTCTTT. Protein sequence: CSSSLAQGFSTEAFF.

The chain uses TRBV5-1 and TRBJ2-2, with a tentative D call TRBD1 (6 bases). This CDR3 contains 13 residues. The germline gives CDR1 SGHRS, CDR2 YFSETQ. Trimming cost V 3 bases and J 9 bases, with 12 bases left between them. This chain's CDR3 is CASSSEGVRELFF. In nucleotides, the CDR3 is TGCGCCAGCAGCTCCGAGGGGGTCAGGGAGCTGTTTTTT.

V is TRBV4-1 and J is TRBJ2-3, with 11 bases aligning to TRBD2. The germline gives CDR1 MGHRA, CDR2 YSYEKL. The V gene end was trimmed by 1 base and the J gene end by 5 bases; junction bases not matched to a gene: 8. The CDR3 has 17 amino acids. The CDR3 DNA is TGCGCCAGCAGCCAAGCCCCACTAGCGGGAGACGGAGATACGCAGTATTTT. Residues: CASSQAPLAGDGDTQYF.

The rearrangement uses TRBV9 and TRBJ2-7, with 8 bases fitting TRBD2. Germline CDR1 is SGDLS and CDR2 is YYNGEE. This CDR3 comprises 17 residues. V lost 0 bases and J lost 6; bases outside the gene matches: 14. The CDR3 nucleotides read TGTGCCAGCAGCGTAGCGGCGGGAGCGGGGGTCCTCGTCGAGCAGTACTTC. It encodes CASSVAAGAGVLVEQYF.

In regard to this clone: In the same sample, other DNA sequences code for this CDR3. The chain carries TRBV29-1 and TRBJ1-2; 11 bases line up with TRBD1. V shed 1 base and J 3 bases; nucleotides not matched to a gene: 4. The germline V gene encodes CDR1 SQVTM and CDR2 ANQGSEA. The length of the CDR3 is 15 residues. CDR3: CSVEGGTGGDYGYTF. DNA of the CDR3: TGCAGCGTTGAAGGTGGGACAGGGGGTGACTATGGCTACACCTTC.

The chain is built from TRBV7-3 and TRBJ2-2, with TRBD2 as a possible D gene (5 bases). The CDR3 extends over 13 amino acids. Trimming stripped 1 base from V and 7 bases from J, with 7 bases between. Germline V gene lookup returns CDR1 SGHTA and CDR2 FQGTGA. The CDR3: CASSLKEVGELFF. As DNA, the CDR3 is TGTGCCAGCAGCTTAAAGGAGGTCGGGGAGCTGTTTTTT.

The chain combines TRBV4-1 with TRBJ2-7, with 12 bases identical to TRBD2. This CDR3 comprises 16 residues. Germline lookup yields CDR1 MGHRA and CDR2 YSYEKL. Trimming removed 1 base from V and 6 bases from J; junction bases left unmatched: 7. In nucleotides, the CDR3 is TGCGCCAGCAGCCAAGTCCATCGGGGACTAGCGGGCGAGCAGTACTTC. Translated, it gives CASSQVHRGLAGEQYF.

This clone was detected once. CDR3: CASSQPRTSGSANEQFF. In DNA form, the CDR3 reads TGCGCCAGCAGTCAGCCTAGGACTAGCGGGAGTGCTAATGAGCAGTTCTTC. The chain is built from TRBV5-1 and TRBJ2-1, with 13 positions matching TRBD2. Unmatched junction bases numbered 12, after V lost 5 bases and J lost 7 bases. The germline CDR1 and CDR2 sequences are SGHRS and YFSETQ. The CDR3 runs 17 residues.

The V and J genes are TRBV27 and TRBJ1-5; no firm D call. This CDR3 is 13 amino acids long. The V gene lost 3 bases and the J gene lost 3 bases, with 6 bases spanning the gap. Germline lookup yields CDR1 MNHEY and CDR2 SMNVEV (reference sequence). CDR3 protein: CASSLRYNQPQHF. The CDR3 DNA reads as TGTGCCAGCAGTTTGAGGTACAATCAGCCCCAGCATTTT.